Given below is one T cell receptor beta chain in context. The data stem from a study of T cells expressing NK-cell markers. About the study: All TCR beta repertoires analysed originated from sorted CD3+CD56+NKG2C+, CD3+CD56+NKG2C- and CD3+CD56-NKG2C+ T cells. One of eight sequenced donors was HCMV-seronegative; the other seven were seropositive.

It was by 5'RACE template switching with UMIs that TCR beta cDNA was made. TCRdb re-called the 5' RACE reads and gives one entry per CDR3 protein, without DNA. Its listing shows 500,000 or so distinct CDR3 sequences. CDR3 size: 11 residues. The germline gives CDR1 SGHRS, CDR2 YFSETQ. The rearrangement links TRBV5-1 to TRBJ2-1. Sequencing was done on a sample of blood T cells: a sorted CD56 or NKG2C T cell subset, CD4+ or CD8+ T cells, or bulk PBMC T cells (not recorded which). The clonotype was recovered from a man aged 18 to 30 in good health. CDR3 region: CASSLGFEQFF.